The rows below give T cell receptor beta chains drawn from one sample of a study of T cell repertoires in ileal Crohn's disease. Sequencing was performed with immunoSEQ multiplex PCR; in TCRdb, only in-frame clones are kept and a portion is missing. Of 15,000 to 20,000 clones detected, 93% appear once; the ten largest clones hold 3.4%. Sample: ileal tissue. The origin of the receptors is an adult with Crohn's disease. CDR3s include the opening cysteine and the closing phenylalanine or tryptophan.

TRBJ1-5 TRBV21-1 CASSKKLETGDQPQHF
TRBJ2-2 TRBV9 CPRGEQNTGELFF
TRBJ2-7 TRBV7-9 CASSSRTSGAPSYEQYF
TRBJ1-2 TRBV5-4 CASSVQGSRWGGYTF
TRBJ2-3 TRBV15 CAASYSLTSGGTDTQYF
NA TRBV9 CASSPNTGPGSYEQYF
TRBJ2-7 TRBV5-1 CASSFRDSEYEQYF
TRBJ2-2 TRBV4-1 CASSQAGITGELFF
TRBJ2-7 TRBV5-6 CASSLQGYEQYF
TRBJ2-7 TRBV5-6 CASSVPTGGVYEQYF
TRBJ2-1 TRBV25-1 CASGLAGEFNEQFF
TRBJ1-4 TRBV9 CASSPRSTNEKLFF
TRBJ1-6 TRBV6-1 CASMRGTDSPLHF
TRBJ1-2 TRBV9 CASSVDRNYGYTF
TRBJ1-2 TRBV6-5 CASTHGDRWDGYTF
TRBJ1-1 TRBV29-1 CSVEKGAMNTEAFF
TRBJ2-7 TRBV7-9 CASSSQTGTGAREQYF
TRBJ1-1 TRBV15 CATSGRQAASEAFF
TRBJ2-7 TRBV7-3 CASSCSHLRGTAYEQYF
TRBJ2-2 TRBV11-2 CASRWTGESTGELFF
TRBJ2-2 TRBV6-4 CASSDSGGNTGELFF
TRBJ2-1 TRBV7-2 CASSLRGRNEQFF
TRBJ2-3 TRBV7-9 CASSLVSGGTDTQYF
TRBJ1-5 TRBV18 CASSPSGGAQVDQPQHF
TRBJ2-3 TRBV5-1 CASSLAGSTDTQYF
TRBJ2-2 TRBV2 CATSGTDTGELFF
TRBJ1-2 TRBV5-5 CASSVRAADGYTF
TRBJ2-1 TRBV11-2 CASSSSTGEGYEQFF
TRBJ1-2 TRBV4-1 CASSREGGTNYGYTF
TRBJ2-3 TRBV7-2 CASSLLGQGSDTQYF
TRBJ2-5 TRBV5-6 CASSLKGAQETQYF
TRBJ1-4 TRBV9 CASSQGPVDEKLFF
TRBJ2-7 TRBV5-1 CASNLGGGTYEQYF
TRBJ1-2 TRBV23-1 CASSQSIPRGTADALYGYTF
TRBJ2-7 TRBV11-2 CASSFTNTYEQYF